The 17 T cell receptor beta chains in this list originate from one sample, sequenced in a study of cytomegalovirus exposure and HLA in healthy donors. PCR was performed using 60 Vbeta and 13 Jbeta primers. Libraries were prepared by immunoSEQ multiplex PCR; TCRdb keeps only in-frame clonotypes and omits some of them. The table has about 160,000 clones, approximately 79% seen once. Source material: PBMCs. These receptor sequences come from a woman in her forties or fifties in good health and CMV-seropositive.

The chain has TRBV4-1 and TRBJ2-3; 8 bases fit TRBD2. Per germline, CDR1 MGHRA and CDR2 YSYEKL. Losses at the gene ends were 1 base for V and 4 bases for J; bases not matched to a gene: 4. CDR3 length: 15 amino acids. The CDR3 here is CASSQGAAGADTQYF. In DNA form, the CDR3 reads TGCGCCAGCAGCCAAGGAGCAGCGGGGGCAGATACGCAGTATTTT.

The chain carries TRBV5-6 and TRBJ2-1; weak D call: TRBD1 (6 bases). The germline gives CDR1 SGHDT, CDR2 YYEEEE. V lost 2 bases and J lost 6, with 12 bases in between. The CDR3 is 14 amino acids. CDR3 sequence: CASSFLTGSNEQFF. DNA of the CDR3: TGTGCCAGCAGCTTTCTTACAGGGTCCAATGAGCAGTTCTTC.

The chain has TRBV10-3 and TRBJ2-7; D perhaps matches TRBD2 (6 bases). From germline, CDR1 is ENHRY and CDR2 SYGVKD. Trimming took 6 bases from V and 0 from J, leaving 18 bases between them. The CDR3 runs 16 residues. CDR3 nucleotide sequence: TGTGCCATCAGCTTGACCGGGACTCGAAACTCCTACGAGCAGTACTTC. Residues: CAISLTGTRNSYEQYF.

The chain uses TRBV7-9 and TRBJ1-1; D ambiguous. Trimming took 8 bases from V and 1 from J, leaving 14 bases between them. The CDR3 has 14 amino acids. Germline V gene sequence: CDR1 SEHNR, CDR2 FQNEAQ (reference sequence). The CDR3 DNA sequence: TGTGCCAGCGGCAAATACGAGGGGAACACTGAAGCTTTCTTT. Amino acid sequence: CASGKYEGNTEAFF.

Only one count was recorded for this clone. This chain joins TRBV18 and TRBJ1-4; 8 nucleotides line up with TRBD1. Germline CDR1 reads KGHSH; CDR2 reads LQKENI. V shed 3 bases, J shed 4 bases, and the junction held 4 bases outside the gene matches. The CDR3 is 15 amino acids. The CDR3 DNA is TGTGCCAGCTCACCTGGGACAGGAAATAATGAAAAACTGTTTTTT. It codes for CASSPGTGNNEKLFF. The full variable domain, in which reference TRBV18 and TRBJ1-4 provide the parts outside the CDR3, is NAGVMQNPRHLVRRRGQEARLRCSPMKGHSHVYWYRQLPEEGLKFMVYLQKENIIDESGMPKERFSAEFPKEGPSILRIQQVVRGDSAAYFCASSPGTGNNEKLFFGSGTQLSVL.

The sample holds a few counts of this clone. This chain connects TRBV6-5 to TRBJ2-7; 8 nucleotides align to TRBD1. The CDR3 consists of 14 residues. The germline CDR1 and CDR2 sequences are MNHEY and SVGAGI. The V segment lost 1 base and the J segment 7 bases; nucleotides outside the gene matches: 6. The CDR3 nucleotides are TGTGCCAGCAGTTACTGGCAGGGGGCGCGGGAGCAGTACTTC. Residues: CASSYWQGAREQYF.

This clone appeared once. The CDR3 protein is CASREHTTPGAKNIQYF. CDR3 sequence (DNA): TGTGCCAGCAGGGAACATACGACTCCAGGGGCCAAAAACATTCAGTACTTC. This chain connects TRBV6-1 to TRBJ2-4; the D gene is possibly TRBD1 (5 bases). This CDR3 has 17 residues. V was trimmed by 6 bases and J by 1 base, leaving 19 bases between them. Germline-derived CDR1 and CDR2 are MNHNS and SASEGT.

The chain couples TRBV5-1 to TRBJ1-1; possibly TRBD1 for D (6 bases). Trimming cost V 1 base and J 0 bases, with 7 bases left between them. Germline lookup yields CDR1 SGHRS and CDR2 YFSETQ. The CDR3 runs 14 residues. The CDR3 spells CASSLTGLNTEAFF. The CDR3 DNA reads TGCGCCAGCAGCTTGACAGGGCTGAACACTGAAGCTTTCTTT. Together with reference TRBV5-1 and TRBJ1-1, the CDR3 gives the full variable domain: KAGVTQTPRYLIKTRGQQVTLSCSPISGHRSVSWYQQTPGQGLQFLFEYFSETQRNKGNFPGRFSGRQFSNSRSEMNVSTLELGDSALYLCASSLTGLNTEAFFGQGTRLTVV.

There are a few counts of this clone. The V and J genes are TRBV6-5 and TRBJ2-1, with 7 positions matching TRBD1. This CDR3 has 13 residues. J lost 3 bases, V lost 10 bases, and 6 bases had no gene match. CDR1 and CDR2 (germline): MNHEY, SVGAGI. CDR3 amino acids: CATRQGFYNEQFF. The CDR3 DNA follows: TGTGCCACCAGACAGGGATTCTACAATGAGCAGTTCTTC.

This sequence joins TRBV2 and TRBJ1-5; D is possibly TRBD1 (5 bases). V was trimmed by 6 bases and J by 5 bases, leaving 8 bases between them. The CDR3 consists of 12 residues. Per germline, CDR1 SNHLY and CDR2 FYNNEI. This CDR3 reads CASSREYQPQHF. DNA of the CDR3: TGTGCCAGCAGCAGGGAATATCAGCCCCAGCATTTT.

There are a few counts of this clone. The J gene is TRBJ1-2, the V gene TRBV7-3; D perhaps matches TRBD1 (5 bases). The CDR3 runs 14 residues. CDR1 and CDR2 from the germline V gene are SGHTA and FQGTGA. With 1 base removed from V and 6 bases from J, the gap between germline ends came to 12 bases. CDR3 DNA sequence: TGTGCCAGCAGCTTAAAGCAGGGTGGGAATGGCTACACCTTC. Translating gives CASSLKQGGNGYTF.

V gene TRBV5-4 combines with J gene TRBJ2-5; D uncertain. The CDR3 spans 14 residues. The germline V gene has CDR1 SGHNT and CDR2 YYREEE (reference sequence). V shed 1 base and J shed 3 bases, with 10 bases lying between them. DNA of the CDR3: TGTGCCAGCAGCTTGTCGACTGTCGAAGAGACCCAGTACTTC. Encoded protein: CASSLSTVEETQYF.

This chain joins TRBV27 and TRBJ2-3; 8 bases are shared with TRBD2. J gave up 4 bases and V 1 base, and 7 bases lay outside the gene matches. CDR1 is MNHEY and CDR2 is SMNVEV in the germline V gene (reference sequence). The CDR3 contains 16 residues. The DNA for the CDR3 is TGTGCCAGCAGTTTATTGGCGGGGGGCCTGGCAGATACGCAGTATTTT. Protein sequence: CASSLLAGGLADTQYF.

The table lists this clone with a few counts. The genes are TRBV5-8 and TRBJ2-4, with D maybe TRBD2 (7 bases). Trimming left V 2 bases short and J 8 bases short, with 11 bases between. The CDR3 runs 13 residues. Germline assignment: CDR1 SGHTS and CDR2 YDEGEE. CDR3 sequence (DNA): TGTGCCAGCAGCTTAGGGGGGGCATACATTCAGTACTTC. It encodes CASSLGGAYIQYF.

The sample holds a few counts of this clone. V usage is TRBV19 and J usage is TRBJ2-6; 9 bases map to TRBD1. Germline assignment: CDR1 LNHDA and CDR2 SQIVND (reference sequence). This CDR3 region has 16 residues. Unmatched junction bases numbered 5, after V lost 5 bases and J lost 3 bases. The CDR3 region is CASSQTGGIGANVLTF. CDR3 bases: TGTGCCAGTAGTCAAACAGGGGGCATTGGGGCCAACGTCCTGACTTTC.

The CDR3 coding sequence is TGTGCCAGCAGCGCCTGGGGGGGCGCGGAGACCCAGTACTTC. Residues: CASSAWGGAETQYF. The chain has TRBV7-9 and TRBJ2-5, with a tentative D call TRBD2 (7 bases). Germline CDR1 is SEHNR and CDR2 is FQNEAQ (reference sequence). The CDR3 is 14 residues long. Trimming cost V 5 bases and J 5 bases, with 15 bases left between them.

This chain links TRBV6-6 with TRBJ2-1; D may be TRBD2 (6 bases). Germline V CDR1 and CDR2: MNHNY, SVGAGI (reference sequence). V was cut by 4 bases and J by 5 bases, with 15 bases left in between. This CDR3 comprises 15 residues. CDR3 coding DNA: TGTGCCAGCAGTTCTTCCGGGACTCCCAACAATGAGCAGTTCTTC. This sequence encodes CASSSSGTPNNEQFF.